This T cell receptor (beta chain) emerged from a study of OX40 agonist ivuxolimab in advanced cancers. Study-wide background: Partial responses occurred in three patients (one hepatocellular carcinoma, two cutaneous melanoma). Study outcomes and limitations: Clonal expansion in partial responders at 0.1-3.0 mg/kg ranked among the lowest. Clonal expansion from baseline to week 6 occurred in both CD4+ and CD8+ T cells.

If patients had autoimmune disease history or systemic immunosuppression, they were excluded. Notes on this clone: Its antigen is still unknown.

Data came from immunoSEQ multiplex PCR; TCRdb stores just in-frame clones and leaves some out. The table has about 110,000 clones, around 93% seen once; the top ten hold 1.2%. Germline-derived CDR1 and CDR2 are SEHNR and FQNEAQ (reference sequence). The CDR3 spans 17 residues. The junction had 10 bases not matched to a gene; V was cut back by 3 bases and J by 1 base. The sample here was CD4+ or CD8+ T cells sorted from blood, taken in a trial of the OX40 agonist ivuxolimab. This TCR derives from an adult with an advanced solid tumor such as melanoma, head and neck, liver or kidney cancer. The rearrangement links TRBV7-9 to TRBJ1-1; TRBD1 aligns across 8 bases. The CDR3 sequence is CASSFRGQGWSNTEAFF. In DNA, the CDR3 is TGTGCCAGCAGCTTTCGCGGACAGGGTTGGTCGAACACTGAAGCTTTCTTT. The full variable domain, its missing parts supplied by reference TRBV7-9 and TRBJ1-1, is DTGVSQNPRHKITKRGQNVTFRCDPISEHNRLYWYRQTLGQGPEFLTYFQNEAQLEKSRLLSDRFSAERPKGSFSTLEIQRTEQGDSAMYLCASSFRGQGWSNTEAFFGQGTRLTVV.